These 7 T cell receptor beta chains share one sample of origin, sequenced in a study of T cell repertoires in cytomegalovirus infection. The antigens of these receptors remain unknown. TCRdb re-called the reads with MiXCR, one entry per CDR3 protein. This table has around 140,000 distinct CDR3 sequences, over 25% appearing once. The sequences come from CD8+ T cells from cultured PBMCs, collected from culture after CMV antigen stimulation. The origin of the receptors is a human donor in good health (CMV status not recorded). Some clones in this sample may be carry-over from other donors' samples.

The gene calls are TRBV9 and TRBJ2-7; TRBD1 is a possible D gene (6 bases). CDR3 size: 15 residues. Germline V lookup: CDR1 SGDLS, CDR2 YYNGEE. With 0 bases removed from V and 5 bases from J, the gap between germline ends came to 15 bases. This chain's CDR3 is CASSVAGTSQNEQYF. CDR3 coding DNA: TGTGCCAGCAGCGTAGCCGGGACATCACAGAACGAGCAGTACTTC.

Only one count was recorded for this clonotype. V usage is TRBV28 and J usage is TRBJ2-5; D gene ambiguous. The CDR3 runs 14 residues. Germline V gene lookup returns CDR1 MDHEN and CDR2 SYDVKM. V was pared by 5 bases and J by 1 base, with 11 bases between. CDR3 residues: CASSPQMFQETQYF. The CDR3 nucleotides read TGTGCCAGCAGTCCCCAGATGTTCCAAGAGACCCAGTACTTC.

This clonotype was counted only a few times. The chain uses TRBV27 and TRBJ1-6, with 9 bases fitting TRBD1. Germline trimming cut 5 bases from V and 11 bases from J; bases unmatched to any gene: 7. CDR3 length: 14 residues. Germline-derived CDR1 and CDR2 are MNHEY and SMNVEV (reference sequence). The DNA for the CDR3 is TGTGCCAGCAGTATAGGACAGGGGATACCACCCCTCCACTTT. Translating it yields CASSIGQGIPPLHF.

The chain is built from TRBV29-1 and TRBJ2-7, with D perhaps TRBD1 (6 bases). With 4 bases removed from V and 1 base from J, the gap between germline ends came to 11 bases. This CDR3 region has 13 residues. CDR1 SQVTM and CDR2 ANQGSEA come from the germline V gene. CDR3 loop: CSVGGTGSYEQYF. CDR3 DNA: TGCAGCGTTGGCGGAACAGGGTCCTACGAGCAGTACTTC.

This clonotype has only a few counts. The chain has TRBV6-6 and TRBJ2-3; D call uncertain. Trimming stripped 0 bases from V and 2 bases from J, with 9 bases between. This CDR3 region has 15 residues. Germline V gene sequence: CDR1 MNHNY, CDR2 SVGAGI (reference sequence). CDR3 nucleotides: TGTGCCAGCAGTTACTCGGCGATGAACACAGATACGCAGTATTTT. Translating gives CASSYSAMNTDTQYF.

V gene TRBV5-6 combines with J gene TRBJ2-7; 8 bases fit TRBD2. CDR1 and CDR2 (germline): SGHDT, YYEEEE. The CDR3 consists of 19 residues. Trimming at V came to 4 bases and at J to 0 bases, leaving 18 bases not matched to a gene. The CDR3, as DNA: TGTGCCAGCAGCCCGTGGGGAGGGACCGGACTAGCCTCCTCCTACGAGCAGTACTTC. Protein: CASSPWGGTGLASSYEQYF.

The chain couples TRBV19 to TRBJ1-5; 9 positions agree with TRBD1. Trimming cost V 2 bases and J 7 bases; bases outside gene matches: 9. Germline CDR1 is LNHDA and CDR2 is SQIVND (reference sequence). This CDR3 has 16 amino acids. Here the CDR3 reads CASSIPDRGNDQPQHF. The CDR3 region has the DNA TGTGCCAGTAGTATACCGGACAGGGGAAATGACCAGCCCCAGCATTTT.